These 25 T cell receptor beta chains came from one sample sequenced in a study of T cell responses to AZD1222 COVID-19 vaccine. Profiled with immunoSEQ multiplex PCR; TCRdb holds only in-frame clones, not every one. The top ten clones hold around 1.6% of a sample with more than 150,000 clones, under 95% of them seen once. The specimen was peripheral blood, collected 28 days after the second AZD1222 dose. These receptors originate from an adult who received the AZD1222 COVID-19 vaccine.

The chain has TRBV28 and TRBJ1-5; no firm D call. The V and J ends lost 4 bases and 7 bases respectively, with 14 bases between them. The CDR3 has 14 amino acids. Germline V CDR1 and CDR2: MDHEN, SYDVKM. The DNA for the CDR3 is TGTGCCAGCAGTTCTCCGACTGGAATCCAGCCCCAGCATTTT. It codes for CASSSPTGIQPQHF.

The rearrangement joins TRBV6-5 to TRBJ2-3; D gene uncertain. CDR1 and CDR2 (germline): MNHEY, SVGAGI. The CDR3 has 15 amino acids. Between the trimmed V and J ends, which lost 3 bases and 4 bases, there was a span of 14 bases. The CDR3 nucleotides are TGTGCCAGCAGTTATCAAGGGCAGGTCGCAGATACGCAGTATTTT. This encodes CASSYQGQVADTQYF.

This clone was seen a handful of times. V gene TRBV27 combines with J gene TRBJ1-6; no reliable D call. Germline lookup yields CDR1 MNHEY and CDR2 SMNVEV (reference sequence). Trimming shortened V by 7 bases and J by 6 bases, and 7 bases separated the two germline ends. This CDR3 region has 12 residues. This CDR3 is CASKGLNSPLHF. The CDR3 DNA reads as TGTGCCAGCAAAGGACTTAATTCACCCCTCCACTTT.

This sequence joins TRBV18 and TRBJ1-1; 7 bases agree with TRBD1. The CDR3 consists of 14 residues. Trimming at V came to 5 bases and at J to 3 bases, leaving 6 bases not matched to a gene. CDR1 and CDR2 (germline): KGHSH, LQKENI. CDR3 nucleotides: TGTGCCAGCTCAACCTTAAGGGGGCACACTGAAGCTTTCTTT. This translates into CASSTLRGHTEAFF. Complete variable domain (other parts from reference TRBV18 and TRBJ1-1): NAGVMQNPRHLVRRRGQEARLRCSPMKGHSHVYWYRQLPEEGLKFMVYLQKENIIDESGMPKERFSAEFPKEGPSILRIQQVVRGDSAAYFCASSTLRGHTEAFFGQGTRLTVV.

A note on this clone: Other nucleotide sequences from this sample produce the same CDR3. This sequence joins TRBV5-1 and TRBJ2-3; no clear D gene. Germline V gene data show CDR1 as SGHRS and CDR2 as YFSETQ. This CDR3 spans 13 amino acids. V lost 0 bases, J lost 1 base, and 3 bases lay in between. CDR3 amino acids: CASSLEGTDTQYF. The DNA of the CDR3 is TGCGCCAGCAGCTTGGAGGGCACAGATACGCAGTATTTT. Complete variable domain (other parts from reference TRBV5-1 and TRBJ2-3): KAGVTQTPRYLIKTRGQQVTLSCSPISGHRSVSWYQQTPGQGLQFLFEYFSETQRNKGNFPGRFSGRQFSNSRSEMNVSTLELGDSALYLCASSLEGTDTQYFGPGTRLTVL.

This clone was observed once. The V call is TRBV2, the J call TRBJ1-5; the D is unclear. CDR1 SNHLY and CDR2 FYNNEI come from the germline V gene. Deletions cut 6 bases from V and 0 bases from J, with 21 bases between. The CDR3 spans 18 residues. DNA for the CDR3: TGTGCCAGCAGCAACCGGGCCGAGAAATGGTATAGCAATCAGCCCCAGCATTTT. This codes for CASSNRAEKWYSNQPQHF.

Concerning this clone: The sample carries other DNA sequences with the same CDR3. V is TRBV18 and J is TRBJ1-1; tentative D call: TRBD1 (6 bases). CDR3 length equals 15 residues. V was clipped by 3 bases and J by 5 bases, with 16 bases between them. Germline V gene sequence: CDR1 KGHSH, CDR2 LQKENI. The CDR3 nucleotides are TGTGCCAGCTCACCGGGGCAGGGGTTGGGGACTGAAGCTTTCTTT. Translating it yields CASSPGQGLGTEAFF.

V usage is TRBV13 and J usage is TRBJ2-7, with D perhaps given as TRBD1 or TRBD2 (5 bases each). Germline V CDR1 and CDR2: PRHDT, FYEKMQ (reference sequence). This CDR3 has 13 residues. The V gene lost 5 bases and the J gene lost 7 bases, with 15 bases spanning the gap. The CDR3 loop is CASSAGTPGEQYF. The DNA of the CDR3 is TGTGCCAGCAGCGCCGGGACCCCCGGGGAGCAGTACTTC.

V usage is TRBV18 and J usage is TRBJ2-1; 7 bases agree with TRBD1. Trimming at V came to 3 bases and at J to 5 bases, leaving 13 bases not matched to a gene. The germline V gene has CDR1 KGHSH and CDR2 LQKENI. The CDR3 loop spans 17 amino acids. The CDR3 protein is CASSPPTGVSPHNEQFF. The CDR3 nucleotides read TGTGCCAGCTCACCCCCAACAGGGGTATCCCCTCACAATGAGCAGTTCTTC.

This chain links TRBV29-1 with TRBJ2-5, with D possibly TRBD1 on 5 matching bases. The CDR3 has 13 residues. Germline V lookup: CDR1 SQVTM, CDR2 ANQGSEA. V was cut by 2 bases and J by 2 bases, with 9 bases left in between. The CDR3 sequence is CSVEPGLQETQYF. The CDR3 nucleotides are TGCAGCGTTGAACCAGGGCTACAAGAGACCCAGTACTTC. The full variable domain, in which reference TRBV29-1 and TRBJ2-5 provide the parts outside the CDR3, is SAVISQKPSRDICQRGTSLTIQCQVDSQVTMMFWYRQQPGQSLTLIATANQGSEATYESGFVIDKFPISRPNLTFSTLTVSNMSPEDSSIYLCSVEPGLQETQYFGPGTRLLVL.

The rearrangement uses TRBV5-1 and TRBJ2-1; 9 bases are a match to TRBD2. V gave up 4 bases and J gave up 6 bases; unmatched junction bases: 8. Germline V gene sequence: CDR1 SGHRS, CDR2 YFSETQ. The CDR3 length is 15 residues. In DNA form, the CDR3 reads TGCGCCAGCAGCATAACGTTGCGGGGGGGCAATGAGCAGTTCTTC. Translated, it gives CASSITLRGGNEQFF.

This clone occurred once. The V call is TRBV2, the J call TRBJ1-5; no reliable D call. V was shortened by 7 bases and J by 2 bases, with 9 bases between the two germline ends. CDR1 is SNHLY and CDR2 is FYNNEI in the germline V gene. The CDR3 contains 13 residues. CDR3 nucleotides: TGTGCCAGCATGGAGCAGGGCAATCAGCCCCAGCATTTT. It is translated as CASMEQGNQPQHF.

The chain joins TRBV27 to TRBJ1-1; perhaps TRBD1 as D (5 bases). Trimming left V 0 bases short and J 2 bases short, with 7 bases between. The CDR3 totals 14 residues. Germline V CDR1 and CDR2: MNHEY, SMNVEV (reference sequence). The chain's CDR3 is CASSLSRENTEAFF. The DNA for the CDR3 is TGTGCCAGCAGTTTATCCAGGGAAAACACTGAAGCTTTCTTT.

This clone was observed once. J is TRBJ1-6 and V is TRBV19; a weak D match, TRBD1 (5 bases). Trimming removed 3 bases at V and 7 bases at J, with 13 bases between. The CDR3 is 15 amino acids. CDR1 is LNHDA, CDR2 SQIVND, per germline (reference sequence). CDR3 region: CASSITGTVNSPLHF. CDR3 nucleotide sequence: TGTGCCAGTAGTATCACCGGGACGGTCAATTCACCCCTCCACTTT. Drawing the rest from reference TRBV19 and TRBJ1-6, the complete variable domain is DGGITQSPKYLFRKEGQNVTLSCEQNLNHDAMYWYRQDPGQGLRLIYYSQIVNDFQKGDIAEGYSVSREKKESFPLTVTSAQKNPTAFYLCASSITGTVNSPLHFGNGTRLTVT.

This chain links TRBV6-5 with TRBJ2-3, with 15 bases aligning to TRBD2. CDR1 and CDR2 from the germline V gene are MNHEY and SVGAGI. The CDR3 runs 15 residues. V lost 7 bases, J lost 3 bases, and 2 bases stayed unmatched. CDR3: CASTGLAGGTDTQYF. DNA of the CDR3: TGTGCCAGCACCGGACTAGCGGGGGGGACAGATACGCAGTATTTT.

The V call is TRBV7-9, the J call TRBJ1-2; 8 nucleotides match TRBD1. Germline V gene data show CDR1 as SEHNR and CDR2 as FQNEAQ (reference sequence). The CDR3 is 14 amino acids. V gave up 0 bases and J gave up 7 bases; unmatched junction bases: 4. The CDR3 is CASSLADRGAGYTF. The CDR3 DNA follows: TGTGCCAGCAGCTTAGCCGACAGGGGAGCTGGCTACACCTTC.

The chain is built from TRBV12-3 or TRBV12-4 and TRBJ1-6; TRBD1 agrees at 9 bases. This CDR3 is 13 amino acids long. J gave up 9 bases and V 6 bases, and 3 bases lay outside the gene matches. CDR3: CASSRDRVSPLHF. As DNA, the CDR3 is TGTGCCAGCAGCCGGGACAGGGTTTCACCCCTCCACTTT.

The CDR3 protein is CASSAGTYGYTF. The CDR3 DNA reads as TGTGCCAGCAGCGCAGGAACCTATGGCTACACCTTC. The chain joins TRBV7-9 to TRBJ1-2; no clear D. V was pared by 5 bases and J by 4 bases, with 8 bases between. CDR1 is SEHNR and CDR2 is FQNEAQ in the germline V gene (reference sequence). This CDR3 is built from 12 residues.

The chain employs TRBV3-1 (or the pseudogene TRBV3-2) and TRBJ2-2; a weak D match, TRBD2 (6 bases). CDR3 length: 15 residues. Deletions cut 3 bases from V and 6 bases from J, with 14 bases between. The germline CDR1 and CDR2 sequences are LGHDT and YNNKEL (reference sequence). CDR3 nucleotide sequence: TGTGCCAGCAGCCAGGAACGGACTATTCCCGGGGAGCTGTTTTTT. Its protein product is CASSQERTIPGELFF.

The chain employs TRBV7-9 and TRBJ1-1; 7 positions agree with TRBD1. V was clipped by 3 bases and J by 6 bases; unmatched bases: 4. This CDR3 region has 13 residues. Germline lookup yields CDR1 SEHNR and CDR2 FQNEAQ (reference sequence). CDR3 in DNA: TGTGCCAGCAGCTTCCCCGGACAGGCTGAAGCTTTCTTT. It yields the protein CASSFPGQAEAFF.

The genes are TRBV2 and TRBJ2-5; TRBD1 might be the D (5 bases). Trimming stripped 2 bases from V and 5 bases from J, with 21 bases between. Per the germline V gene, CDR1 is SNHLY and CDR2 is FYNNEI. The CDR3 contains 17 residues. The CDR3 sequence: CASSETLSSGSAETQYF. The DNA of the CDR3 is TGTGCCAGCAGTGAAACCCTATCGTCAGGGTCGGCGGAGACCCAGTACTTC. Based on the CDR3 plus reference TRBV2 and TRBJ2-5, the full variable domain is EPEVTQTPSHQVTQMGQEVILRCVPISNHLYFYWYRQILGQKVEFLVSFYNNEISEKSEIFDDQFSVERPDGSNFTLKIRSTKLEDSAMYFCASSETLSSGSAETQYFGPGTRLLVL.

The genes are TRBV27 and TRBJ1-5; 9 bases agree with TRBD1. The V and J ends lost 2 bases and 5 bases, in that order; junction bases with no gene match: 4. Germline loops: CDR1 MNHEY, CDR2 SMNVEV (reference sequence). The CDR3 is 15 amino acids. The CDR3 region is CASSLNRGHDQPQHF. The CDR3 DNA sequence: TGTGCCAGCAGTTTAAACAGGGGGCATGATCAGCCCCAGCATTTT.

The chain joins TRBV5-8 to TRBJ2-1; D is ambiguous. Germline assignment: CDR1 SGHTS and CDR2 YDEGEE. V shed 4 bases and J shed 4 bases, with 21 bases lying between them. This CDR3 contains 17 residues. CDR3 sequence: CASSRDMTPTWYNEQFF. The CDR3 nucleotides are TGTGCCAGCAGCCGCGACATGACACCAACCTGGTACAATGAGCAGTTCTTC.

The chain couples TRBV10-3 to TRBJ1-1, with D hard to call. Germline loops: CDR1 ENHRY, CDR2 SYGVKD. The CDR3 contains 15 residues. Trimming removed 0 bases from V and 3 bases from J, with 11 bases in between. CDR3 protein: CAISESFRLDTEAFF. The CDR3 DNA follows: TGTGCCATCAGTGAGTCTTTTAGGCTTGACACTGAAGCTTTCTTT.

This clone was detected a few times. The chain employs TRBV14 and TRBJ1-2; D is undetermined. Deletions cut 2 bases from V and 4 bases from J, with 14 bases between. CDR1 is SGHDN, CDR2 FVKESK, per germline. CDR3 length equals 15 residues. CDR3 in DNA: TGTGCCAGCAGCCAATTTCCAGCCATAGGCTATGGCTACACCTTC. Its translation is CASSQFPAIGYGYTF.